This entry lists 28 T cell receptor beta chains sequenced from one sample in a study of cytomegalovirus exposure and HLA in healthy donors. A multiplex PCR was run with 60 Vbeta primers and 13 Jbeta primers. Libraries were prepared by immunoSEQ multiplex PCR; TCRdb keeps only in-frame clonotypes and omits some of them. The sample yields some 100,000 clones, roughly 79% seen once. The specimen sequenced was PBMCs. These receptors came from a woman in her thirties or forties in good health and CMV-seronegative.

This clone was seen only once. CDR3 amino acids: CASSLGQLETQYF. For the CDR3, the DNA is TGCGCCAGCAGCTTGGGACAGTTGGAGACCCAGTACTTC. This chain links TRBV5-1 with TRBJ2-5; tentative D call: TRBD1 (5 bases). With 0 bases removed from V and 5 bases from J, the gap between germline ends came to 8 bases. CDR3 size: 13 residues. Germline V gives CDR1 SGHRS, CDR2 YFSETQ.

This clone was found once. The V and J genes are TRBV7-3 and TRBJ2-2; D possibly corresponds to TRBD2 (6 bases). The CDR3 consists of 14 residues. Germline lookup yields CDR1 SGHTA and CDR2 FQGTGA. The V end lost 5 bases, the J end lost 1 base, and 8 bases lay between the germline ends. Written as DNA, the CDR3 is TGTGCCAGCAGCCTGACTAGGAACACCGGGGAGCTGTTTTTT. Protein: CASSLTRNTGELFF.

The chain employs TRBV6-1 and TRBJ2-2, with D possibly TRBD1 on 6 matching bases. This CDR3 comprises 11 residues. Germline V gene lookup returns CDR1 MNHNS and CDR2 SASEGT. V was trimmed by 10 bases and J by 8 bases, leaving 11 bases between them. Written as DNA, the CDR3 is TGTGCCATTGCCGGGACAGGGGAGCTGTTTTTT. Its translation is CAIAGTGELFF.

This clone was seen only a few times. V and J are TRBV28 and TRBJ2-5; 10 positions match TRBD1. The J segment lost 3 bases and the V segment lost 3 bases, leaving 4 bases of the junction unmatched. CDR3 length: 15 amino acids. Germline V lookup: CDR1 MDHEN, CDR2 SYDVKM. CDR3 protein: CASSLRQGAEETQYF. The CDR3 DNA follows: TGTGCCAGCAGTTTGAGACAGGGGGCTGAAGAGACCCAGTACTTC. The entire variable domain, with the rest obtained from reference TRBV28 and TRBJ2-5, is as follows: DVKVTQSSRYLVKRTGEKVFLECVQDMDHENMFWYRQDPGLGLRLIYFSYDVKMKEKGDIPEGYSVSREKKERFSLILESASTNQTSMYLCASSLRQGAEETQYFGPGTRLLVL.

This clone was detected a few times. The chain uses TRBV15 and TRBJ1-2, with a tentative D call TRBD1 (6 bases). CDR1 and CDR2 from the germline V gene are LNHNV and YYDKDF (reference sequence). The V end lost 4 bases, the J end lost 3 bases, and 21 bases lay between the germline ends. The CDR3 extends over 17 amino acids. The CDR3 DNA sequence: TGTGCCACCAGCAATGAGGGCAGGGGCCGGTTGGACTATGGCTACACCTTC. Its translation is CATSNEGRGRLDYGYTF.

This clone was recorded only once. This chain uses TRBV6-5 with TRBJ2-1, with 8 bases matching TRBD2. V gave up 0 bases and J gave up 2 bases; unmatched junction bases: 3. The CDR3 totals 16 residues. Germline CDR1 reads MNHEY; CDR2 reads SVGAGI. DNA of the CDR3: TGTGCCAGCAGTTACTCAGCGGGGGAAACCTACAATGAGCAGTTCTTC. This sequence encodes CASSYSAGETYNEQFF.

The CDR3 reads CASSPQGRYEQYF. The CDR3, as DNA: TGTGCCAGCAGCCCACAGGGTCGCTACGAGCAGTACTTC. The rearrangement uses TRBV9 and TRBJ2-7, with D possibly TRBD1 on 6 matching bases. CDR3 length equals 13 residues. The V end lost 4 bases, the J end lost 3 bases, and 11 bases lay between the germline ends. Germline values: CDR1 SGDLS, CDR2 YYNGEE.

Note on this clone: At one of its ends the junction is not consistent with the germline gene, which may arise from a read error. This rearrangement joins TRBV11-3 to TRBJ1-6; D is ambiguous. Germline assignment: CDR1 SGHNT and CDR2 YENEEA. The CDR3 extends over 14 amino acids. The CDR3 loop reads CASSISSYNSPLHF. The CDR3 DNA is TGTGCCAGCAGCATAAGCTCCTATAATTCCCCCCTCCACTTT. Together with reference TRBV11-3 and TRBJ1-6, the CDR3 gives the full variable domain: EAGVVQSPRYKIIEKKQPVAFWCNPISGHNTLYWYLQNLGQGPELLIRYENEEAVDDSQLPKDRFSAERLKGVDSTLKIQPAELGDSAVYLCASSISSYNSPLHFGNGTRLTVT.

This chain uses TRBV6-5 with TRBJ2-7, with D possibly matching TRBD2 (5 bases). CDR1 is MNHEY, CDR2 SVGAGI, per germline. The CDR3 consists of 14 residues. V was cut by 0 bases and J by 1 base, with 7 bases left in between. CDR3 nucleotides: TGTGCCAGCAGTTACTCTCGGGATTCCTACGAGCAGTACTTC. It translates to CASSYSRDSYEQYF.

The chain is built from TRBV5-6 and TRBJ2-2, with D perhaps matching TRBD2 (7 bases). CDR1 is SGHDT, CDR2 YYEEEE, per germline. V was pared by 0 bases and J by 2 bases, with 14 bases between. This CDR3 has 17 residues. The CDR3 reads CASSLAGGAYNTGELFF. In DNA, the CDR3 is TGTGCCAGCAGCTTGGCGGGGGGCGCTTACAACACCGGGGAGCTGTTTTTT.

The genes are TRBV7-2 and TRBJ2-4; D gene uncertain. This CDR3 region has 15 residues. Germline V gene data show CDR1 as SGHTA and CDR2 as FQGNSA. Trimming removed 1 base from V and 2 bases from J, with 9 bases in between. This CDR3 reads CASSLDLVSKNIQYF. DNA for the CDR3: TGTGCCAGCAGCTTAGATCTTGTCTCCAAAAACATTCAGTACTTC.

V gene TRBV6-4 combines with J gene TRBJ2-1; 12 bases fit TRBD1. CDR3 length equals 16 residues. With V trimmed by 5 bases and J by 8 bases, 10 bases remained unmatched. CDR1 and CDR2 (germline): MRHNA, SNTAGT. CDR3 coding DNA: TGTGCCAGCAGTCAGTCCCCGGGACAGGGGGCCTATGAGCAGTTCTTC. It encodes CASSQSPGQGAYEQFF.

This clone was counted a single time. The V gene is TRBV18, the J gene TRBJ2-5; 12 bases are shared with TRBD2. The J call is doubtful: the DNA matches TRBJ2-7 better. The CDR3 runs to 16 residues. Germline loops: CDR1 KGHSH, CDR2 LQKENI. CDR3 sequence: CASSRLRLAGEYEQYF. The CDR3 DNA is TGTGCCAGCTCACGACTAAGACTAGCGGGAGAGTACGAGCAGTACTTC.

This clone was recorded a few times. The genes are TRBV30 and TRBJ2-7; a possible D gene is TRBD1 (5 bases). The CDR3 sequence is 11 residues long. V lost 2 bases, J lost 10 bases, and 12 bases lay in between. In germline, CDR1 is GTSNPN, CDR2 SVGIG (reference sequence). CDR3 in DNA: TGTGCCTGGAGTCCCTCAGGGCAACAGTACTTC. This sequence encodes CAWSPSGQQYF. The full variable domain, completed using reference TRBV30 and TRBJ2-7, is SQTIHQWPATLVQPVGSPLSLECTVEGTSNPNLYWYRQAAGRGLQLLFYSVGIGQISSEVPQNLSASRPQDRQFILSSKKLLLSDSGFYLCAWSPSGQQYFGPGTRLTVT.

The chain links TRBV6-1 to TRBJ2-7, with no clear D. The CDR3 loop spans 13 amino acids. Between the trimmed V and J ends, which lost 2 bases and 4 bases, there was a span of 9 bases. CDR1 is MNHNS, CDR2 SASEGT, per germline. The CDR3 DNA sequence: TGTGCCAGCAGTGAAAACACCTTTTACGAGCAGTACTTC. This gives the protein CASSENTFYEQYF.

The rearrangement joins TRBV6-6 to TRBJ2-5, with 9 positions matching TRBD1. Germline-derived CDR1 and CDR2 are MNHNY and SVGAGI (reference sequence). V lost 5 bases to trimming and J lost 4 bases; unmatched junction nucleotides: 8. This CDR3 spans 15 amino acids. Here the CDR3 DNA reads TGTGCCAGCAGTCAGGGACAGGGAGGGGGAGAGACCCAGTACTTC. This encodes CASSQGQGGGETQYF.

The chain carries TRBV19 and TRBJ2-5, with TRBD2 matching 10 bases. The V gene's germline CDR1 is LNHDA and CDR2 SQIVND (reference sequence). The CDR3 covers 18 residues. The trim removed 3 bases at V and 3 bases at J, leaving 13 bases unmatched. Here the CDR3 DNA reads TGTGCCAGTAGTATCCTCCCGACCCTCGGACTAGCGGAAGAGACCCAGTACTTC. Residues: CASSILPTLGLAEETQYF.

V gene TRBV6-1 combines with J gene TRBJ2-1; TRBD2 matches 9 bases. Germline assignment: CDR1 MNHNS and CDR2 SASEGT. The junction had 9 bases not matched to a gene; V was cut back by 10 bases and J by 5 bases. The CDR3 consists of 14 residues. The CDR3 loop is CATRSSGGHNEQFF. In DNA form, the CDR3 reads TGTGCCACCAGGAGTAGCGGGGGTCACAATGAGCAGTTCTTC.

This clone was recorded only once. Germline and junction disagree at one end, which may indicate a read error. CDR3 region: CSSSLAQGTAYEQYF. The CDR3 DNA follows: TGTTCCAGCAGCTTAGCGCAGGGGACAGCCTACGAGCAGTACTTC. The chain combines TRBV7-9 with TRBJ2-7; 7 nucleotides line up with TRBD1. This CDR3 has 15 amino acids. The germline gives CDR1 SEHNR, CDR2 FQNEAQ (reference sequence).

This sequence joins TRBV7-2 and TRBJ2-5; 9 bases agree with TRBD2. V was clipped by 4 bases and J by 4 bases; unmatched bases: 7. Germline values: CDR1 SGHTA, CDR2 FQGNSA. The CDR3 length is 15 residues. This chain's CDR3 is CASSSVAGGGETQYF. For the CDR3, the DNA is TGTGCCAGCAGCTCGGTGGCGGGGGGGGGAGAGACCCAGTACTTC.

This chain connects TRBV6-5 to TRBJ1-2, with 8 bases identical to TRBD1. From germline, CDR1 is MNHEY and CDR2 SVGAGI. With V trimmed by 5 bases and J by 7 bases, 3 bases remained unmatched. CDR3 length: 12 amino acids. In DNA, the CDR3 is TGTGCCAGCAGTAGGACAGGGTTTGGCTACACCTTC. Translation: CASSRTGFGYTF.

This clone was found a few times. J is TRBJ1-1 and V is TRBV5-4; D is unclear. The CDR3 has 13 amino acids. In germline, CDR1 is SGHNT, CDR2 YYREEE (reference sequence). Between the trimmed V and J ends, which lost 0 bases and 5 bases, there was a span of 8 bases. In DNA, the CDR3 is TGTGCCAGCAGCTTGGGAGGCGCGACTGAAGCTTTCTTT. It encodes CASSLGGATEAFF.

The chain employs TRBV7-8 and TRBJ2-1; 9 bases align to TRBD1. CDR1 and CDR2 (germline): SGHVS, FQNEAQ. J lost 10 bases, V lost 6 bases, and 13 bases had no gene match. The CDR3 length is 15 residues. Written as DNA, the CDR3 is TGTGCCAGCAGTCAAACAGGGGGCTCCCCCAGGGAGCAGTTCTTC. Its translation: CASSQTGGSPREQFF.

The chain recombines TRBV6-1 with TRBJ1-2; 7 bases fit TRBD1. The CDR3 sequence is 14 residues long. J was trimmed by 6 bases and V by 5 bases; bases with no gene match: 9. Germline V gene lookup returns CDR1 MNHNS and CDR2 SASEGT. The CDR3, as DNA: TGTGCCAGCAGTCTCCGCGGGCAGGGGGATGGCTACACCTTC. Translating it yields CASSLRGQGDGYTF.

The chain joins TRBV5-8 to TRBJ1-2; tentatively, D is TRBD1 (6 bases). The germline V gene has CDR1 SGHTS and CDR2 YDEGEE. The CDR3 spans 14 residues. V shed 5 bases and J shed 0 bases, with 11 bases lying between them. DNA for the CDR3: TGTGCCAGCAGGCCGGGACATACTAACTATGGCTACACCTTC. Amino acids: CASRPGHTNYGYTF.

The chain uses TRBV27 and TRBJ1-2; the D gene is possibly TRBD1 (5 bases). The CDR3 extends over 13 amino acids. CDR1 and CDR2 (germline): MNHEY, SMNVEV (reference sequence). Trimming shortened V by 4 bases and J by 1 base, and 7 bases separated the two germline ends. CDR3 loop: CASSSRDNYGYTF. CDR3 bases: TGTGCCAGCAGTTCCAGGGATAACTATGGCTACACCTTC.

This clone showed up just a few times. The chain has TRBV2 and TRBJ2-7, with TRBD1 matching over 7 bases. Trimming cost V 2 bases and J 6 bases; bases outside gene matches: 10. The germline gives CDR1 SNHLY, CDR2 FYNNEI. CDR3 length: 15 amino acids. CDR3 region: CASSEQGQWAGEQYF. In nucleotides, the CDR3 is TGTGCCAGCAGTGAACAGGGACAGTGGGCGGGCGAGCAGTACTTC.

The rearrangement uses TRBV6-5 and TRBJ1-1; TRBD1 might be the D (5 bases). From germline, CDR1 is MNHEY and CDR2 SVGAGI. Trimming removed 5 bases from V and 11 bases from J, with 18 bases in between. CDR3 length: 13 amino acids. The CDR3 coding sequence is TGTGCCAGCAGTGAAACAGGACCATCAAGGGCTTTCTTT. Residues: CASSETGPSRAFF.